The TCR beta chain under discussion was sequenced for a study of blood T cell repertoires in COVID-19. Turning to the study itself: Some COVID-19 samples were acute and others convalescent; all came from the United States, Italy and Spain. The cDNA or gDNA used as material had been derived from T cells, B-cell-depleted T cells, or PBMCs.

Seattle patient enrollment occurred during active infection, with longitudinal follow-up thereafter. Looked up from germline, CDR1 is LNHDA and CDR2 is SQIVND (reference sequence). The J segment lost 4 bases and the V segment lost 1 base, leaving 8 bases of the junction unmatched. There are 16 residues in the CDR3. How the authors handled the data: Estimation of nucleated cell counts was performed using reference gene primer amplification. This table comes from immunoSEQ multiplex PCR, and its TCRdb copy is limited to in-frame clones, with some not included. The DNA was the basis for D and trimming; V, J and clone size are from that table. The table records more than 250,000 clones, about nine tenths of them present only once.

The TCR originated in a woman in her 30s with COVID-19, enrolled during active disease. V is TRBV19 and J is TRBJ2-3, with 7 positions matching TRBD1. The sequenced sample was peripheral blood. The CDR3 DNA reads as TGTGCCAGTAGTATAGGCAGTAGAGGGGGCGCAGATACGCAGTATTTT. Its protein product is CASSIGSRGGADTQYF.